Presented here are 18 T cell receptor beta chains from one specimen sequenced in a study of cytomegalovirus exposure and HLA in healthy donors. PCR used 60 Vbeta primers and 13 Jbeta primers. Profiling relied on immunoSEQ multiplex PCR, and the TCRdb table lists in-frame clones only, not all of them. In the table there are 95,000 to 150,000 clones, over 65% of which are singletons. Sequencing was done on a sample of PBMCs. All receptors derive from a middle-aged woman in good health and CMV-seropositive.

This sequence joins TRBV5-4 and TRBJ2-1; D gene uncertain. The CDR3 is 14 amino acids. The germline CDR1 and CDR2 sequences are SGHNT and YYREEE (reference sequence). The V end lost 2 bases, the J end lost 2 bases, and 8 bases lay between the germline ends. Here the CDR3 reads CASSFYPAYNEQFF. The CDR3 DNA follows: TGTGCCAGCAGCTTTTACCCAGCCTACAATGAGCAGTTCTTC.

The CDR3 sequence: CASGAGPGTEAFF. The CDR3, as DNA: TGTGCCAGCGGAGCGGGGCCGGGGACTGAAGCTTTCTTT. The chain couples TRBV2 to TRBJ1-1; TRBD1 might be the D (5 bases). Germline V gene sequence: CDR1 SNHLY, CDR2 FYNNEI. This CDR3 is built from 13 residues. Trimming left V 8 bases short and J 5 bases short, with 15 bases between.

The chain carries TRBV29-1 and TRBJ2-2; no firm D call. V lost 5 bases, J lost 4 bases, and 8 bases lay in between. The CDR3 extends over 12 amino acids. CDR1 and CDR2 (germline): SQVTM, ANQGSEA. The CDR3, as DNA: TGCAGCGTTTCACGCGGCACCGGGGAGCTGTTTTTT. Protein sequence: CSVSRGTGELFF.

The chain carries TRBV19 and TRBJ2-7; TRBD1 might be the D (6 bases). V was trimmed by 2 bases and J by 2 bases, leaving 10 bases between them. Looked up from germline, CDR1 is LNHDA and CDR2 is SQIVND (reference sequence). The CDR3 consists of 14 residues. CDR3 loop: CASSITGKTYEQYF. The CDR3 DNA is TGTGCCAGTAGTATAACAGGGAAAACCTACGAGCAGTACTTC.

The table lists this clone with a few counts. The chain joins TRBV11-3 to TRBJ1-1, with TRBD1 matching over 7 bases. The CDR3 has 15 residues. In germline, CDR1 is SGHNT, CDR2 YENEEA. V was pared by 4 bases and J by 1 base, with 6 bases of the junction left unmatched. CDR3 amino acids: CASSSGGTGNTEAFF. The CDR3 region has the DNA TGTGCCAGCAGCTCAGGGGGGACTGGGAACACTGAAGCTTTCTTT.

The chain couples TRBV11-3 to TRBJ2-7; D unresolved. CDR3 length: 13 residues. V was trimmed by 0 bases and J by 1 base, leaving 4 bases between them. Germline V gene lookup returns CDR1 SGHNT and CDR2 YENEEA. CDR3: CASSLDRSYEQYF. CDR3 in DNA: TGTGCCAGCAGCTTAGACAGGTCCTACGAGCAGTACTTC.

This clone was counted only a few times. This chain connects TRBV6-5 to TRBJ2-1; D might be TRBD1 (6 bases). Germline assignment: CDR1 MNHEY and CDR2 SVGAGI. V was cut by 2 bases and J by 6 bases, with 8 bases left in between. This CDR3 region has 13 residues. CDR3 sequence (DNA): TGTGCCAGCAGTTACGGCAGGGGCAATGAGCAGTTCTTC. Translating it yields CASSYGRGNEQFF.

The V gene is TRBV2, the J gene TRBJ1-3, with D unresolved. There are 15 residues in the CDR3. Germline lookup yields CDR1 SNHLY and CDR2 FYNNEI. Trimming left V 3 bases short and J 2 bases short, with 11 bases between. This CDR3 is CASSDLDGAGNTIYF. In DNA, the CDR3 is TGTGCCAGCAGTGACCTGGACGGGGCTGGAAACACCATATATTTT.

The V gene is TRBV7-2, the J gene TRBJ2-5, with 8 bases identical to TRBD2. Trimming took 7 bases from V and 5 from J; bases not matched to a gene: 12. Germline V gene sequence: CDR1 SGHTA, CDR2 FQGNSA. The CDR3 spans 15 residues. The CDR3 reads CASTGLAKLRETQYF. The CDR3 nucleotides are TGTGCCAGCACCGGACTAGCCAAGCTTCGGGAGACCCAGTACTTC.

The sample holds a few counts of this clone. The CDR3 DNA sequence: TGTGCCAGCAGTCCCCAGGGGGCCGGGAACTATGGCTACACCTTC. Its protein is CASSPQGAGNYGYTF. The V gene is TRBV6-5, the J gene TRBJ1-2; 8 bases are a match to TRBD1. V gave up 5 bases and J gave up 2 bases; unmatched junction bases: 7. The CDR3 loop spans 15 amino acids. Germline V gene sequence: CDR1 MNHEY, CDR2 SVGAGI.

The chain recombines TRBV6-5 with TRBJ1-1; 10 bases are shared with TRBD1. V was pared by 4 bases and J by 6 bases, with 8 bases of the junction left unmatched. Looked up from germline, CDR1 is MNHEY and CDR2 is SVGAGI. The CDR3 consists of 15 residues. CDR3 bases: TGTGCCAGCAGTTCCTCCCGACAGGGGGCCTCTGAAGCTTTCTTT. This encodes CASSSSRQGASEAFF.

This clone has only a few counts. This chain connects TRBV5-4 to TRBJ2-4; D is undetermined. Deletions cut 4 bases from V and 3 bases from J, with 8 bases between. CDR3 length: 13 residues. Germline V gives CDR1 SGHNT, CDR2 YYREEE (reference sequence). The CDR3 protein is CASSLEHKNIQYF. In nucleotides, the CDR3 is TGTGCCAGCAGCCTCGAGCACAAAAACATTCAGTACTTC.

This sequence joins TRBV5-5 and TRBJ2-2, with 7 bases lining up with TRBD1. V shed 3 bases, J shed 2 bases, and the junction held 10 bases outside the gene matches. CDR1 is SGHKS, CDR2 YYEKEE, per germline (reference sequence). The CDR3 length is 17 residues. CDR3 amino acids: CASSSGVGTVNTGELFF. The CDR3 DNA sequence: TGTGCCAGCAGCTCCGGTGTAGGGACAGTAAACACCGGGGAGCTGTTTTTT.

This chain links TRBV9 with TRBJ1-2, with a tentative D call TRBD1 (6 bases). Germline assignment: CDR1 SGDLS and CDR2 YYNGEE. This CDR3 has 15 residues. Deletions cut 0 bases from V and 4 bases from J, with 13 bases between. In DNA, the CDR3 is TGTGCCAGCAGCGTAGGTGCAGGGGCCCCCTATGGCTACACCTTC. The encoded protein is CASSVGAGAPYGYTF.

This clone was counted only a few times. This chain connects TRBV27 to TRBJ2-5; D gene ambiguous. Trimming pared 2 bases from V and 0 bases from J, leaving 10 bases between. The CDR3 is 15 amino acids. Germline V gives CDR1 MNHEY, CDR2 SMNVEV (reference sequence). In DNA form, the CDR3 reads TGTGCCAGCAGTTTAAGAGCGAGAAACCAAGAGACCCAGTACTTC. Its protein is CASSLRARNQETQYF.

The J gene is TRBJ2-2, the V gene TRBV25-1, with TRBD2 matching 7 bases. The CDR3 length is 14 residues. Trimming took 5 bases from V and 5 from J; bases not matched to a gene: 5. In germline, CDR1 is MGHDK, CDR2 SYGVNS. The CDR3 protein is CASSLPAGTGELFF. The CDR3 DNA follows: TGTGCCAGCAGTCTTCCAGCGGGAACCGGGGAGCTGTTTTTT.

This rearrangement joins TRBV6-5 to TRBJ1-4, with 10 bases fitting TRBD1. Germline V lookup: CDR1 MNHEY, CDR2 SVGAGI. CDR3 length equals 15 residues. Unmatched junction bases numbered 7, after V lost 5 bases and J lost 7 bases. The CDR3 nucleotides read TGTGCCAGCAGTCCTTGGACAGGGGGAACTGAAAAACTGTTTTTT. It translates to CASSPWTGGTEKLFF.

J is TRBJ2-7 and V is TRBV5-1; 16 bases line up with TRBD2. Germline-derived CDR1 and CDR2 are SGHRS and YFSETQ. V lost 4 bases and J lost 3; bases outside the gene matches: 4. The CDR3 is 16 residues long. The CDR3 protein is CASSPGLAGGYYEQYF. DNA of the CDR3: TGCGCCAGCAGCCCGGGACTAGCGGGGGGGTACTACGAGCAGTACTTC.